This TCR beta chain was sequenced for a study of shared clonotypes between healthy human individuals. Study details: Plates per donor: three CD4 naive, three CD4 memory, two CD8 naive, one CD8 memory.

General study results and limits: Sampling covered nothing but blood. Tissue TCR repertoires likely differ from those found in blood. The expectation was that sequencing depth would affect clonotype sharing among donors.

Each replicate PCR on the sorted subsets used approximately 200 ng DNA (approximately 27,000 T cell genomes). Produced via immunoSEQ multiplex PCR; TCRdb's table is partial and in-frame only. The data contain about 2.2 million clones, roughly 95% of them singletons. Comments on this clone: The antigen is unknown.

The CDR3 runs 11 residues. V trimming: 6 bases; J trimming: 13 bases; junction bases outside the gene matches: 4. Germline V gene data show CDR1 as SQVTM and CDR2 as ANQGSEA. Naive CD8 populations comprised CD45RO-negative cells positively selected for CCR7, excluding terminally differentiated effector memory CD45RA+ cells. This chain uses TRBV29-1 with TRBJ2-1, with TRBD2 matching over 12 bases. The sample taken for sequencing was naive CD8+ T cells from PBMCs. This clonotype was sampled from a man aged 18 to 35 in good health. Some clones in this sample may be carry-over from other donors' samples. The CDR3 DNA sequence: TGCAGCGTGAAGACTAGCGGGAGTCAGTTCTTC. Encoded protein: CSVKTSGSQFF.